This T cell receptor beta chain appears in the sequencing data of a study of cytomegalovirus exposure and HLA in healthy donors. Both 60 Vbeta primers and 13 Jbeta primers went into the PCR. Clones were sequenced by immunoSEQ multiplex PCR, and TCRdb holds only the in-frame ones, with some missing. Counted here are 80,000 or so clones, approximately 71% occurring once; the ten biggest clones make up around 7%. Study-wide results and caveats: In vitro experiments confirmed that three CMV-associated chains were specific for CMV antigens. Rarity characterized most TCR sequences, yet some public TCRs appeared in many donors. It was about 150 TCR beta chains that were listed as cytomegalovirus-associated.

The V end was cut by 5 bases, the J end by 0 bases, with 11 bases between. The CDR3 has 15 residues. The V gene's germline CDR1 is SQVTM and CDR2 ANQGSEA. With regard to this clone: Its antigen is undetermined.

What was sequenced was PBMCs. The chain links TRBV29-1 to TRBJ1-6; tentatively, D is TRBD1 (6 bases). The clonotype comes from a woman between 40 and 55 years old in good health and CMV-seronegative. CDR3 protein: CSVRQGSSYNSPLHF. The CDR3 region has the DNA TGCAGCGTTCGCCAGGGGAGCTCCTATAATTCACCCCTCCACTTT.